Sequencing of this TCR beta chain was carried out in a study of T cells in localized non-small cell lung cancer. Findings and limits, study-wide: Blood T cell density predicted longer survival; adjacent-lung clonality, shorter.

Method: immunoSEQ multiplex PCR; TCRdb's copy keeps in-frame clones and lacks some. The data hold approximately 3,100 clones, with approximately 24% observed a single time. Germline V gene lookup returns CDR1 SGHRS and CDR2 YFSETQ. Trimming removed 0 bases from V and 2 bases from J, with 8 bases in between. The CDR3 has 14 amino acids. This clone appeared once. Its antigen is unidentified. Sequences were derived from lung tumor tissue, sampled before any cancer treatment. This receptor was identified in a male donor at least 60 years old with stage II lung adenocarcinoma. The chain uses TRBV5-1 and TRBJ1-1, with a tentative D call TRBD1 (6 bases). DNA of the CDR3: TGCGCCAGCAGCTTGGGGGGGGCTAACACTGAAGCTTTCTTT. Translation: CASSLGGANTEAFF.